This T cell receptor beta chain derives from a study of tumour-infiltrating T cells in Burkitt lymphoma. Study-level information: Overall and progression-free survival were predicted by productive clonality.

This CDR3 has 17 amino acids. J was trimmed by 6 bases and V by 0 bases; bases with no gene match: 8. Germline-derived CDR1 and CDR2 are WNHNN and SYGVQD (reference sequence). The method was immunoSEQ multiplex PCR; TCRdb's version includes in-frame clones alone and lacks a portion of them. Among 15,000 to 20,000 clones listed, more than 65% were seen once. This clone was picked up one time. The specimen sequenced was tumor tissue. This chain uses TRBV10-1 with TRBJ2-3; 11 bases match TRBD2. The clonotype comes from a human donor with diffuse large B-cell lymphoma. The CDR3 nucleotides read TGCGCCAGCAGTGAGTCGGTAGCGGGAGGGTACGCGGATACGCAGTATTTT. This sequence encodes CASSESVAGGYADTQYF.